This TCR beta chain was recovered during a study of shared clonotypes between healthy human individuals. Study-level results: Sharing across four donors was highest in naive CD4 (around 5%) and lowest in memory CD8 (roughly 0.4%).

A remark on this clone: Antigen unknown.

V lost 6 bases, J lost 5 bases, and 9 bases stayed unmatched. Germline V CDR1 and CDR2: KGHSH, LQKENI. The CDR3 covers 15 residues. HIV-negative, healthy adults without recent acute infections or vaccinations were the donors. Original analysis: Because ImmunoSEQ provided only junction sequences with no quality scores, the filtering differed. Sequenced by immunoSEQ multiplex PCR; TCRdb stores in-frame clones only, minus some. V, J and clone size are taken as reported in that table, and D and trimming were inferred from the DNA itself. The sample has roughly 1 million clones, 75% to 80% seen once. The rearrangement joins TRBV18 to TRBJ2-2; 7 nucleotides align to TRBD2. This receptor was obtained from a man younger than 35 in good health. Some clones in this sample may be carry-over from other donors' samples. Sequences were obtained from memory CD4+ T cells from PBMCs. The subset: CD45RA-negative fraction. The CDR3: CASSRNGGLTGELFF. The CDR3 nucleotides are TGTGCCAGCTCCAGGAACGGGGGACTAACCGGGGAGCTGTTTTTT.